There are a few counts of the clone carrying this TCR beta chain. Antigen unknown. J lost 7 bases, V lost 4 bases, and 13 bases had no gene match. The germline gives CDR1 SGHDT, CDR2 YYEEEE. The CDR3 sequence is 16 residues long. The sample comes from a study of cytomegalovirus exposure and HLA in healthy donors. At the level of the study: The same platform was used for the 130 or so validation repertoires as for the roughly 700 first-cohort repertoires, as reported in a later analysis. Points from the study as a whole: The study found most TCR sequences rare, yet found some public TCRs in many donors. TCR clusters originating in the first cohort tended to co-occur in the approximately 130 validation repertoires, according to a later analysis.

Produced via immunoSEQ multiplex PCR; TCRdb's table is partial and in-frame only. Seen here are roughly 330,000 clones, approximately 90% observed once, and the top ten hold approximately 1.1%. The specimen was PBMCs. This chain connects TRBV5-6 to TRBJ2-7; 11 bases match TRBD2. The TCR comes from a woman younger than 45 in good health and CMV-seropositive. CDR3 bases: TGTGCCAGCAGCCTTCAAATAGCGGGAGGGCCTAGGGAGCAGTACTTC. This sequence encodes CASSLQIAGGPREQYF. Full variable domain (missing parts from reference TRBV5-6 and TRBJ2-7): DAGVTQSPTHLIKTRGQQVTLRCSPKSGHDTVSWYQQALGQGPQFIFQYYEEEERQRGNFPDRFSGHQFPNYSSELNVNALLLGDSALYLCASSLQIAGGPREQYFGPGTRLTVT.